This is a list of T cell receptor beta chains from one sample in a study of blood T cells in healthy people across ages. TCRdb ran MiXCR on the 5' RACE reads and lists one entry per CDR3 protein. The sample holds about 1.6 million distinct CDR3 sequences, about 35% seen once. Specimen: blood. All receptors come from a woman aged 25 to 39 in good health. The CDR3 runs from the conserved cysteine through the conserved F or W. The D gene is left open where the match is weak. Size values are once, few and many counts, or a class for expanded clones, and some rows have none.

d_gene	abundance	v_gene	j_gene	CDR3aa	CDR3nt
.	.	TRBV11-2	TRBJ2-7	CASSHPDGYEQYF	TGTGCCAGCAGCCACCCGGACGGCTACGAGCAGTACTTC
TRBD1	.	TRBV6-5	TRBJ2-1	CASSQDDRGHNEQFF	TGTGCCAGCAGTCAAGATGACAGGGGTCACAATGAGCAGTTCTTC
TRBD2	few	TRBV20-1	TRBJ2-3	CSARDRGSGVLDTQYF	TGCAGTGCTAGAGATCGAGGTAGCGGGGTGTTGGATACGCAGTATTTT
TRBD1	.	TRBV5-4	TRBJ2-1	CASTRGQGSSYNEQFF	TGTGCCAGCACCAGAGGACAGGGGAGCTCCTACAATGAGCAGTTCTTC
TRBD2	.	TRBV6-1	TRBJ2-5	CASSEMVGGSQETQYF	TGTGCCAGCAGTGAAATGGTGGGAGGGAGTCAAGAGACCCAGTACTTC
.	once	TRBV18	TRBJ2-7	CASSPGRRGVYEQYF	TGTGCCAGCTCACCAGGCCGCAGGGGTGTGTACGAGCAGTACTTC
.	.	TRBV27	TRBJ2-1	CASSFGPGLIRHNEQFF	TGTGCCAGCAGTTTCGGACCGGGACTCATCAGACACAATGAGCAGTTCTTC
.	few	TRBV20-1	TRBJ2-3	CSAVTGDTQYF	TGCAGTGCTGTAACGGGGGATACGCAGTATTTT
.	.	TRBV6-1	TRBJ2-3	CASSVEGSWGSTDTQYF	TGTGCCAGCAGTGTCGAGGGGTCCTGGGGGTCGACAGATACGCAGTATTTT
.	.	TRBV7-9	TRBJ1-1	CASSLGRRENTEAFF	TGTGCCAGCAGCTTAGGGCGACGGGAGAACACTGAAGCTTTCTTT
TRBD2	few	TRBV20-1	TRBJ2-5	CSASALAGKETQYF	TGCAGTGCTAGTGCACTAGCGGGTAAAGAGACCCAGTACTTC
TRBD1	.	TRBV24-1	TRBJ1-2	CATSDRGISYGYTF	TGTGCCACCAGCGACAGGGGGATTAGCTATGGCTACACCTTC
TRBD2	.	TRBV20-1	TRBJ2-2	CSALGTSGNLRIGELFF	TGCAGTGCTCTGGGGACTAGCGGAAATCTAAGAATCGGGGAGCTGTTTTTT
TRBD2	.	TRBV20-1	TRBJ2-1	CSALAVAGDPYNEQFF	TGCAGTGCTCTTGCTGTAGCGGGAGATCCCTACAATGAGCAGTTCTTC
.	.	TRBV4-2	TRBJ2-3	CASSQGPPRADTQYF	TGTGCCAGCAGCCAAGGCCCGCCGCGCGCAGATACGCAGTATTTT
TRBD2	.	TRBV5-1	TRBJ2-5	CASSPRMGLAGKETQYF	TGCGCCAGCAGCCCCCGGATGGGACTAGCGGGGAAAGAGACCCAGTACTTC
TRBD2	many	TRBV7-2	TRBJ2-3	CASSLGASGRPDTQYF	TGTGCCAGCAGCTTAGGGGCTAGCGGGAGGCCAGATACGCAGTATTTT
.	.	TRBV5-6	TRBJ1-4	CASSLAGRKNEKLFF	TGTGCCAGCAGCTTGGCTGGCAGGAAAAATGAAAAACTGTTTTTT
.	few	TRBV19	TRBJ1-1	CASKVGFQQDRRNTEAFF	TGTGCCAGTAAAGTTGGGTTCCAACAGGACAGAAGGAACACTGAAGCTTTCTTT
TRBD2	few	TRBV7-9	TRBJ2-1	CASSARLTSGVSNEQFF	TGTGCCAGCAGCGCGCGATTGACTAGCGGGGTGAGCAATGAGCAGTTCTTC
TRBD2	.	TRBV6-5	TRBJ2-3	CASSTGEGADTQYF	TGTGCCAGCTCCACTGGGGAGGGAGCAGATACGCAGTATTTT
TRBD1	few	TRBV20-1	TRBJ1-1	CSAEDRWNTEAFF	TGCAGTGCCGAGGACAGGTGGAACACTGAAGCTTTCTTT
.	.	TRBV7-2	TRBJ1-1	CASSLRKAGLGTEAFF	TGTGCCAGCAGCTTAAGGAAGGCGGGTCTGGGCACTGAAGCTTTCTTT
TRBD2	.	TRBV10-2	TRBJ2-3	CASRSGAGGTDTQYF	TGCGCCAGCAGATCCGGCGCGGGGGGAACAGATACGCAGTATTTT
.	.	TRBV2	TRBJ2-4	CASSDSTNIQYF	TGTGCCAGCAGTGACAGTACAAACATTCAGTACTTC
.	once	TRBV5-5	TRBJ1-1	CASSFTVWNTEAFF	TGTGCCAGCAGCTTTACAGTCTGGAACACTGAAGCTTTCTTT
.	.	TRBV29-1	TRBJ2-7	CGVAQGSYEQYF	TGCGGCGTGGCCCAGGGTTCCTACGAGCAGTACTTC
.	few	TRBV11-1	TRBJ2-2	CASSGWDTGELFF	TGTGCCAGCAGTGGGTGGGACACCGGGGAGCTGTTTTTT
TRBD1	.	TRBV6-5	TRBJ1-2	CASSPGQGADGYTF	TGTGCCAGCAGTCCCGGACAGGGGGCGGATGGCTACACCTTC
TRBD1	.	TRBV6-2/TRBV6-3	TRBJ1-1	CASIHRLGQMNTEAFF	TGTGCCAGCATTCATAGGCTGGGACAGATGAACACTGAAGCTTTCTTT
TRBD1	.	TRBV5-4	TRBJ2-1	CASSAGTGAPNEQFF	TGTGCCAGCAGTGCCGGGACAGGGGCGCCCAATGAGCAGTTCTTC
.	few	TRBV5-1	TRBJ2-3	CASSLGYVGGSTDTQYF	TGCGCCAGCAGCTTGGGTTATGTCGGCGGTAGCACAGATACGCAGTATTTT
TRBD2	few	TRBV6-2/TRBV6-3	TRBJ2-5	CASGLAGGREQYF	TGTGCCAGCGGACTAGCGGGAGGTCGAGAGCAGTACTTC
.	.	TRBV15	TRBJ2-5	CATRLVRSSLTQYF	TGTGCCACCCGGCTAGTCCGATCGTCCTTGACCCAGTACTTC
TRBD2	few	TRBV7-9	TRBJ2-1	CASSLVLAGGLNEQFF	TGTGCCAGCAGCTTAGTTCTAGCGGGGGGCCTCAATGAGCAGTTCTTC
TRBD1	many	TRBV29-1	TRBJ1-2	CSVASGTGNYGYTF	TGCAGCGTTGCCTCCGGGACAGGAAACTATGGCTACACCTTC
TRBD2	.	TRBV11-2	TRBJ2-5	CASSPTSGSGKTQYF	TGTGCCAGCAGCCCGACTAGCGGGAGTGGAAAGACCCAGTACTTC
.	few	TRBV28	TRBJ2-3	CASSPSKGDTQYF	TGTGCCAGCAGCCCTAGCAAGGGGGATACGCAGTATTTT
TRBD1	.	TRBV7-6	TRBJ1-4	CASSTETGTAKTTNEKLFF	TGTGCCAGCAGCACAGAAACCGGGACAGCGAAAACAACTAATGAAAAACTGTTTTTT
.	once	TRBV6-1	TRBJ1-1	CAITTGRNTEAFF	TGTGCCATTACGACAGGAAGGAACACTGAAGCTTTCTTT
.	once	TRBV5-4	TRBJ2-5	CASSLGHGQETQYF	TGTGCCAGCAGCTTGGGACACGGGCAAGAGACCCAGTACTTC
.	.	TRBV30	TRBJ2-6	CAWSPGGSGANVLTF	TGTGCCTGGAGTCCCGGTGGCTCTGGGGCCAACGTCCTGACTTTC